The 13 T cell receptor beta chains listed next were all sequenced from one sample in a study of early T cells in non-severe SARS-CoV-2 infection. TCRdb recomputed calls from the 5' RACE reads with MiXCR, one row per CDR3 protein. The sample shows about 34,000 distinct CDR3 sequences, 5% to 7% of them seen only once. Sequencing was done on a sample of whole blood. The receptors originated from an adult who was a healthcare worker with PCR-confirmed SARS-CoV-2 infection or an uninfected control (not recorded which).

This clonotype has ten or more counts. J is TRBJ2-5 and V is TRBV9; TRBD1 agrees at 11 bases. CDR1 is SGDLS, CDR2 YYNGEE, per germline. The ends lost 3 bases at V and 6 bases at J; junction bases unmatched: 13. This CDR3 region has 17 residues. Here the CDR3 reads CASSALGEGTGGKTQYF. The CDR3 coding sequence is TGTGCCAGCAGCGCACTGGGAGAGGGGACAGGGGGGAAGACCCAGTACTTC.

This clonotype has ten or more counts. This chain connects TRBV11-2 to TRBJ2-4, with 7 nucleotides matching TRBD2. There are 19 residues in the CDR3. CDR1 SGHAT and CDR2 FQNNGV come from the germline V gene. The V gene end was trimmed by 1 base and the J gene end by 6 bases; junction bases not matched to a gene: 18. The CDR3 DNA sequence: TGTGCCAGCAGCTTAGTGTCCGCTAGCGGCAATGGGATAGGAAACATTCAGTACTTC. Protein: CASSLVSASGNGIGNIQYF.

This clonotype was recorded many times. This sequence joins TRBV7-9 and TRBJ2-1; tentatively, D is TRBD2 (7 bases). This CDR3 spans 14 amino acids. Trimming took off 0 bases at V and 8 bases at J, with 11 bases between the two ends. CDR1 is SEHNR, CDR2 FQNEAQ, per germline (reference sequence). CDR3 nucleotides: TGTGCCAGCAGCTTAGCCGGGGGGCTGGATGAGCAGTTCTTC. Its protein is CASSLAGGLDEQFF.

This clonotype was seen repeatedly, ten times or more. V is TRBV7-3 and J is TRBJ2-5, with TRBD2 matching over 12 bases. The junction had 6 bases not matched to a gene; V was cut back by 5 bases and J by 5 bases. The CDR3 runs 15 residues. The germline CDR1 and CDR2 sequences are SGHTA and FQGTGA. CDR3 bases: TGTGCCAGCAGCCTCCTGACTAGCGGGGGTGAGACCCAGTACTTC. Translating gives CASSLLTSGGETQYF.

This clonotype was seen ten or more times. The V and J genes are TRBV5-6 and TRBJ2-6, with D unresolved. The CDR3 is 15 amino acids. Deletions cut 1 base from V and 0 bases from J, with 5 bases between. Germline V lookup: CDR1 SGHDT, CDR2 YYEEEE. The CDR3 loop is CASSLLTSGANVLTF. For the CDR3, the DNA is TGTGCCAGCAGCTTGTTGACCTCTGGGGCCAACGTCCTGACTTTC.

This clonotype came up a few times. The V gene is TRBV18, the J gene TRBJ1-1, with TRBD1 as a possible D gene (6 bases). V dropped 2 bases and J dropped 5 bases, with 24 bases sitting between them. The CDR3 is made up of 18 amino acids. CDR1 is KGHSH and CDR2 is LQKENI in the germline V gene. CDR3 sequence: CASSPTRGVWGQGTEAFF. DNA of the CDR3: TGTGCCAGCTCACCAACCAGGGGAGTATGGGGCCAGGGGACTGAAGCTTTCTTT. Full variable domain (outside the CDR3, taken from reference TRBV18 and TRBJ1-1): NAGVMQNPRHLVRRRGQEARLRCSPMKGHSHVYWYRQLPEEGLKFMVYLQKENIIDESGMPKERFSAEFPKEGPSILRIQQVVRGDSAAYFCASSPTRGVWGQGTEAFFGQGTRLTVV.

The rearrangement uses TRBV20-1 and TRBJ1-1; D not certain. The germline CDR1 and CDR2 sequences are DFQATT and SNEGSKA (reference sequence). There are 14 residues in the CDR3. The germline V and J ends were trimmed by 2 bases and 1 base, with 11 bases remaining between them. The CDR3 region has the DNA TGCAGTGCTAGAAGCGGGGATGGGAACACTGAAGCTTTCTTT. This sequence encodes CSARSGDGNTEAFF.

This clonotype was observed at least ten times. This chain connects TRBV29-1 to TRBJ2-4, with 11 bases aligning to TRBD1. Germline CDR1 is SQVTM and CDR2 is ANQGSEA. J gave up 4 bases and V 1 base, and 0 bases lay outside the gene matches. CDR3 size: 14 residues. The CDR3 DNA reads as TGCAGCGTTGAAGGGGACAGGGGGAAAAACATTCAGTACTTC. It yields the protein CSVEGDRGKNIQYF.

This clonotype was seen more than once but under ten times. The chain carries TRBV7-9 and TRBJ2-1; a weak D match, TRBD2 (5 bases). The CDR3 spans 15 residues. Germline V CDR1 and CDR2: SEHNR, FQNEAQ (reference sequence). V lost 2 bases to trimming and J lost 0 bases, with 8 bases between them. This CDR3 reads CASSLKTSSYNEQFF. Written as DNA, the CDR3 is TGTGCCAGCAGCTTAAAAACTAGCTCCTACAATGAGCAGTTCTTC.

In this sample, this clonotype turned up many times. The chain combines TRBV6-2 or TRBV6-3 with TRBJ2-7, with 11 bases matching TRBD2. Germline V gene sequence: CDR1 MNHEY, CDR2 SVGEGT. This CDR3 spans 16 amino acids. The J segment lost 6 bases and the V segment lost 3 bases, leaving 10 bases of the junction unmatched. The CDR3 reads CASSYLTSGERSEQYF. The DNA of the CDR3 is TGTGCCAGCAGTTATTTGACTAGCGGGGAGAGGTCCGAGCAGTACTTC.

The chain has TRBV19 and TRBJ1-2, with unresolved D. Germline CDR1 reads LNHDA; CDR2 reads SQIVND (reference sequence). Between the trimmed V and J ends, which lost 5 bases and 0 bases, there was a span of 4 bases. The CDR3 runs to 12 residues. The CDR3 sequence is CASSQANYGYTF. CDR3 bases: TGTGCCAGTAGTCAGGCTAACTATGGCTACACCTTC.

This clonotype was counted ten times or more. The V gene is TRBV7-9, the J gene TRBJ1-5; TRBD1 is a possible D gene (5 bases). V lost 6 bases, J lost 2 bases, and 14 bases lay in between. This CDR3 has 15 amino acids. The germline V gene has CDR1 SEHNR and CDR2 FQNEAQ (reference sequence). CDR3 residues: CASRPGDSRNQPQHF. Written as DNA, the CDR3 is TGTGCCAGCAGACCGGGCGACAGCCGCAATCAGCCCCAGCATTTT.

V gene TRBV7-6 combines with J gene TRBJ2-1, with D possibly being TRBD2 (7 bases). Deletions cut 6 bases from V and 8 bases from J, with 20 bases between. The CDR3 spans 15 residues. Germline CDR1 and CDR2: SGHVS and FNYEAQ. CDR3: CASSPLGGPVDEQFF. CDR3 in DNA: TGTGCCAGCAGTCCACTGGGGGGGCCCGTGGATGAGCAGTTCTTC.